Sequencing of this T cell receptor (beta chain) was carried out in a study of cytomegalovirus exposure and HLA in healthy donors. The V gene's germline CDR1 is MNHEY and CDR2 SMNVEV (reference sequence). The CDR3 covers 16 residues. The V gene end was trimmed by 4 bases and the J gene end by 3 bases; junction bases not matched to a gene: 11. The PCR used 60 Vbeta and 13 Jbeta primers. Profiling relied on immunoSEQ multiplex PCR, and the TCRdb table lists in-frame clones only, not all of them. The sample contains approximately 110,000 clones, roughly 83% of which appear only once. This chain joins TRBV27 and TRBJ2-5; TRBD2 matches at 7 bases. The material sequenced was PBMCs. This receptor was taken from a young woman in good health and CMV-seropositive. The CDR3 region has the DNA TGTGCCAGCAGTTCCGGGAGGTGGGGGGGGAAAGAGACCCAGTACTTC. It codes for CASSSGRWGGKETQYF.